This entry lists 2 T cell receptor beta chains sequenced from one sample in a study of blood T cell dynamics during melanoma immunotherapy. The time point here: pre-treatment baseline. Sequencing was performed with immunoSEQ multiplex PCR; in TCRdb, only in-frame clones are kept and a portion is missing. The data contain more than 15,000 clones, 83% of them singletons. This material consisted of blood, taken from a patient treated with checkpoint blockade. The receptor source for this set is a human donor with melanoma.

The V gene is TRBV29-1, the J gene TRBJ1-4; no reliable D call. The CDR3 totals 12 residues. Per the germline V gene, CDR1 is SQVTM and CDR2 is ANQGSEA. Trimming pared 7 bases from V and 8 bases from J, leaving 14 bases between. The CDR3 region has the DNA TGCAGCGGTAAGGGTCTGGACGAAAAACTGTTTTTT. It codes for CSGKGLDEKLFF.

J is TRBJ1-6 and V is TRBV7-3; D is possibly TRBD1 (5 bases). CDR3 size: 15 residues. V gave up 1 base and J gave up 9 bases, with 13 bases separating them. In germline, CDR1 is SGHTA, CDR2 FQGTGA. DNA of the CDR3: TGTGCCAGCAGCTTAAACCAGGGTGGAGGTTCACCCCTCCACTTT. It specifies CASSLNQGGGSPLHF.